This TCR beta chain was captured by sequencing in a study of blood T cells in healthy people across ages. The study recruited healthy Caucasian donors from Russia who were aged about 6 to 95. Investigators took approximately 9.4 milliliters of peripheral blood from every donor. The CDR3 extends over 13 amino acids. CDR1 SGHDN and CDR2 FVKESK come from the germline V gene. The ends were cut back, 0 bases at V and 10 bases at J, with 11 bases in the middle. Using a J-beta primer mix together with a sample-barcoded 5' primer, a second PCR was run for roughly 6 to 12 cycles. TCRdb passed the 5' RACE reads through MiXCR, listing each CDR3 protein once. The sample carries nearly 800,000 distinct CDR3 sequences, around 50% recorded once. This clonotype occurred once.

The chain uses TRBV14 and TRBJ2-3, with no clear D. The sequence was collected from a man aged 35-49 years in good health. Sequenced input: blood. The CDR3 DNA follows: TGTGCCAGCAGCCAAGATTTGGGGAATCCGCAGTATTTT. Translating gives CASSQDLGNPQYF. Full variable domain (missing parts from reference TRBV14 and TRBJ2-3): EAGVTQFPSHSVIEKGQTVTLRCDPISGHDNLYWYRRVMGKEIKFLLHFVKESKQDESGMPNNRFLAERTGGTYSTLKVQPAELEDSGVYFCASSQDLGNPQYFGPGTRLTVL.